The T cell receptor (beta chain) described here comes from a study of neurological immune-mediated disorders. It was by 5'RACE with 10-nucleotide random UMIs that the cDNA was made. TCRdb itself ran the 5' RACE reads through MiXCR, one entry per CDR3 protein. The data hold over 55,000 distinct CDR3 sequences, with around 10% observed a single time. This clonotype was recorded many times. Its antigen remains unidentified. Broader study findings: HTLV-1-associated myelopathy had the most TCR clonal expansion, and multiple sclerosis had the least, less than healthy controls. There were no CDR3 amino acid sequences shared by expanded clones across subjects, a result suggesting private repertoires in all groups.

Germline V gene lookup returns CDR1 SGDLS and CDR2 YYNGEE. V gave up 0 bases and J gave up 8 bases; unmatched junction bases: 8. The CDR3 runs to 16 residues. Time point: longitudinal time-point 1 (baseline). The study built unsorted libraries from 2 million PBMCs kept at -80 C. This chain connects TRBV9 to TRBJ2-7; the match to TRBD2 covers 13 bases. This TCR was recovered from a male donor with HTLV-1-associated myelopathy (HAM/TSP). Sequenced material: PBMCs. CDR3 residues: CASSVAILGLAGKQYF. For the CDR3, the DNA is TGTGCCAGCAGCGTAGCCATCCTGGGACTAGCGGGGAAGCAGTACTTC. The variable domain in full, with the rest retrieved from reference TRBV9 and TRBJ2-7, is DSGVTQTPKHLITATGQRVTLRCSPRSGDLSVYWYQQSLDQGLQFLIQYYNGEERAKGNILERFSAQQFPDLHSELNLSSLELGDSALYFCASSVAILGLAGKQYFGPGTRLTVT.